This T cell receptor (beta chain) is from a study of shared clonotypes between healthy human individuals. Method: immunoSEQ multiplex PCR; TCRdb's copy keeps in-frame clones and lacks some. The sample has 1,400,000 or so clones; just under 99% are singletons. All donors were Caucasian adults living in Nashville, Tennessee. The split of CD4+ cells yielded CD45RA+ naive and CD45RA-negative memory subsets. Study-level results: All-four-donor shared clonotypes had higher generation probabilities than non-shared clonotypes did.

This CDR3 has 17 residues. J was trimmed by 5 bases and V by 5 bases; bases with no gene match: 9. The germline V gene encodes CDR1 SGHTA and CDR2 FQGNSA. This clone was seen a single time. No antigen is known for it. This receptor was identified in a man under 40 in good health. Sequences were obtained from naive CD4+ T cells sorted from blood. Stated subset: CD45RA+ positively selected. V is TRBV7-2 and J is TRBJ2-5; 15 positions match TRBD2. Here the CDR3 reads CASSKSGLAGGWETQYF. CDR3 nucleotides: TGTGCCAGCAGCAAATCTGGACTAGCGGGAGGGTGGGAGACCCAGTACTTC.